This T cell receptor (beta chain) was recovered during a study of technical replicates of blood from a few donors (dated by TCRdb to the late 2010s). In regard to this clone: The antigen it binds to is not known. Base qualities are not at hand, and no much larger clone is one base apart.

The CDR3 holds 15 amino acids from the cysteine to the phenylalanine. Kept here is only the CDR3 DNA, which spans 45 bases and is read in frame from base 1. Sequences SQVTM (CDR1) and ANQGSEA (CDR2) are obtained from the germline V gene. Trimming removed 4 bases from V and 2 bases from J; the gene matches leave 7 bases unexplained. To prepare the library, the immunoSEQ multiplex PCR assay was applied. Held by TCRdb, this immuneACCESS table contains in-frame sequences only and omits some clones. Under half of the omission traces to an unresolved V gene where checked; the cause of the rest is unknown. Across this sample there are nearly 80,000 clones, with just under 95% seen only once. Clones ranked in the top ten supply less than 0.4% of the sample.

This sequence uses TRBV29-1 and TRBJ1-3, with TRBD1 matching 8 junction bases. The receptor was derived from a human donor in good health. What was sequenced was T cells isolated from PBMCs. The CDR3 sequence is CSVVQDRVAGNTIYF. The base sequence is TGCAGCGTTGTCCAGGACAGGGTGGCTGGAAACACCATATATTTT.